The 8 T cell receptor beta chains below all came from one sample that was sequenced in a study of CD8 T cells in ankylosing spondylitis. TCRdb itself ran the 5' RACE reads through MiXCR, one entry per CDR3 protein. The sample comprises some 63,000 distinct CDR3 sequences, 6.2% of which are singletons, and about 5% rests with the top ten. The sequencing input was synovial fluid, either unsorted or a sorted T cell fraction (not recorded which). These TCRs come from a male donor with ankylosing spondylitis.

This clonotype was counted ten times or more. The chain has TRBV10-3 and TRBJ2-5, with D perhaps TRBD1 or TRBD2 (5 bases each). Germline-derived CDR1 and CDR2 are ENHRY and SYGVKD. The CDR3 length is 12 residues. Trimming cost V 2 bases and J 13 bases, with 14 bases left between them. CDR3 protein: CAISEGGLQAYF. As DNA, the CDR3 is TGTGCCATCAGTGAGGGGGGTTTGCAGGCGTACTTC.

This clonotype was recorded many times. The rearrangement joins TRBV4-1 to TRBJ2-1, with D possibly TRBD2 on 6 matching bases. Trimming left V 3 bases short and J 9 bases short, with 24 bases between. The germline CDR1 and CDR2 sequences are MGHRA and YSYEKL. The CDR3 is 17 amino acids. The CDR3 sequence is CASSQAAQARGRSEQFF. CDR3 coding DNA: TGCGCCAGCAGCCAGGCTGCTCAAGCTCGAGGGAGGTCTGAGCAGTTCTTC.

The V call is TRBV3-1, the J call TRBJ2-7; D uncertain. From germline, CDR1 is LGHDT and CDR2 YNNKEL (reference sequence). Trimming stripped 4 bases from V and 7 bases from J, with 11 bases between. This CDR3 is 12 amino acids long. In DNA, the CDR3 is TGTGCCAGCAGCCGGGGTGGACGGGAGCAGTACTTC. Translating it yields CASSRGGREQYF.

This clonotype was detected ten times or more. V is TRBV7-3 and J is TRBJ2-5; the D gene is possibly TRBD2 (6 bases). CDR1 is SGHTA and CDR2 is FQGTGA in the germline V gene. The length of the CDR3 is 14 residues. V dropped 5 bases and J dropped 2 bases, with 12 bases sitting between them. The DNA of the CDR3 is TGTGCCAGCAGCACCCAAGGAGGGCAAGAGACCCAGTACTTC. As protein: CASSTQGGQETQYF.

In this sample, this clonotype turned up many times. The gene calls are TRBV5-1 and TRBJ2-1, with D tentatively TRBD2 (6 bases). Germline V gene lookup returns CDR1 SGHRS and CDR2 YFSETQ. Between the trimmed V and J ends, which lost 0 bases and 2 bases, there was a span of 9 bases. This CDR3 has 15 residues. The CDR3 is CASSLGGNPYNEQFF. CDR3 bases: TGCGCCAGCAGCTTGGGCGGGAATCCCTACAATGAGCAGTTCTTC.

The sample holds many counts of this clonotype. This chain joins TRBV20-1 and TRBJ1-3, with 7 bases that match TRBD1. Germline V lookup: CDR1 DFQATT, CDR2 SNEGSKA (reference sequence). J was trimmed by 0 bases and V by 4 bases; bases with no gene match: 6. The CDR3 has 15 residues. In DNA, the CDR3 is TGCAGTGCTACTTTCAGGGGGAGCTCTGGAAACACCATATATTTT. It encodes CSATFRGSSGNTIYF.

This clonotype was recorded many times. The chain combines TRBV7-3 with TRBJ2-3; 15 bases agree with TRBD2. This CDR3 comprises 17 residues. Germline-derived CDR1 and CDR2 are SGHTA and FQGTGA. Unmatched junction bases numbered 8, after V lost 4 bases and J lost 6 bases. This CDR3 reads CASSSGLAGGWADTQYF. CDR3 coding DNA: TGTGCCAGCAGCTCCGGACTAGCGGGAGGGTGGGCTGATACGCAGTATTTT.

This clonotype was observed a handful of times. This chain joins TRBV20-1 and TRBJ1-2, with D unclear. Germline CDR1 DFQATT, CDR2 SNEGSKA (reference sequence). V lost 6 bases and J 5 bases, leaving 13 bases between the germline ends. The CDR3 is 12 residues long. This CDR3 reads CSAKGRSYGYTF. The CDR3 DNA reads TGCAGTGCCAAGGGCCGGTCGTATGGCTACACCTTC.